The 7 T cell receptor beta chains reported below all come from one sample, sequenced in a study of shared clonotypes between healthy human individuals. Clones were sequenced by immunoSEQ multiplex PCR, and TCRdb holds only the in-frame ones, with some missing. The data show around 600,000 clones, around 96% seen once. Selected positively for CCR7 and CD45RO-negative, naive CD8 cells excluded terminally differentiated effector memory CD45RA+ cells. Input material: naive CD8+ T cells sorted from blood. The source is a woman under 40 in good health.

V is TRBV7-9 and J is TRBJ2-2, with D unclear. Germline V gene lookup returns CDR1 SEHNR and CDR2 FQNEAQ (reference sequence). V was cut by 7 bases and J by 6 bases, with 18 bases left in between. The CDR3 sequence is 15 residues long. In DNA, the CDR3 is TGTGCCAGCAACCTATTCCAAGTAGACGCCGGGGAGCTGTTTTTT. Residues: CASNLFQVDAGELFF.

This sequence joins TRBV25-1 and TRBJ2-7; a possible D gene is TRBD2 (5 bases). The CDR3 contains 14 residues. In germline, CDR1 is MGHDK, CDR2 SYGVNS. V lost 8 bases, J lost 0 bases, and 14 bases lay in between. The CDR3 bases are TGTGCCAGCGGACGGTTTGGGAGCTCCTACGAGCAGTACTTC. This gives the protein CASGRFGSSYEQYF.

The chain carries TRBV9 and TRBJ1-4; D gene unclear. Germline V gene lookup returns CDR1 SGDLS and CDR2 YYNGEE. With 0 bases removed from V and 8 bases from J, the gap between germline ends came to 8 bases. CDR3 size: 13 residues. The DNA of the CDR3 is TGTGCCAGCAGCGTAGCGCGAGACGAAAAACTGTTTTTT. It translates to CASSVARDEKLFF.

CDR3 coding DNA: TGTGCCAGCAGCCGGAGGGAAGCGGTTGGAACCGGGGAGCTGTTTTTT. It translates to CASSRREAVGTGELFF. The V gene is TRBV7-9, the J gene TRBJ2-2, with D perhaps matching TRBD2 (6 bases). Germline loops: CDR1 SEHNR, CDR2 FQNEAQ (reference sequence). The CDR3 contains 16 residues. V shed 5 bases and J shed 5 bases, with 18 bases lying between them.

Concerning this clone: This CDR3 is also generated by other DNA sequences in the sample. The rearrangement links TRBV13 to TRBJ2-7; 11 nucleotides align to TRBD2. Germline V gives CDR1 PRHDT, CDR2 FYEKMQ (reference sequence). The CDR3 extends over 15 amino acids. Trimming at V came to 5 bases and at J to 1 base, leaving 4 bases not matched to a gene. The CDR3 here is CASSPGTSGSYEQYF. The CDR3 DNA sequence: TGTGCCAGCAGCCCCGGGACTAGCGGTTCCTACGAGCAGTACTTC. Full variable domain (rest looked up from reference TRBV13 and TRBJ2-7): AAGVIQSPRHLIKEKRETATLKCYPIPRHDTVYWYQQGPGQDPQFLISFYEKMQSDKGSIPDRFSAQQFSDYHSELNMSSLELGDSALYFCASSPGTSGSYEQYFGPGTRLTVT.

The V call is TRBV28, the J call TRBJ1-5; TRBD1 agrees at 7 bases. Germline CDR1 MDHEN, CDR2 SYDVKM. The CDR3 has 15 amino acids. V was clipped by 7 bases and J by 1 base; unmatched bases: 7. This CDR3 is CASILQGVSNQPQHF. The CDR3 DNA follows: TGTGCCAGCATCCTTCAGGGGGTAAGCAATCAGCCCCAGCATTTT.

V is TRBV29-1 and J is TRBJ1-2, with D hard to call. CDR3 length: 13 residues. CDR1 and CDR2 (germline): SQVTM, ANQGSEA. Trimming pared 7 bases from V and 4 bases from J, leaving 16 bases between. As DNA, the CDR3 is TGCAGCGCCAGCAGCGCAGAAGGCTATGGCTACACCTTC. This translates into CSASSAEGYGYTF.